This TCR beta chain originates from a study of low-dose radiotherapy and immunotherapy resistance in tumors. Study information: It was 1 Gy per fraction every two weeks that Cohort 2 received, adding up to 13 Gy over 26 weeks. Intravenous administration to patients comprised nivolumab at 240 mg every two weeks and ipilimumab at 1 mg/kg every six weeks. Participants were given intravenous cyclophosphamide 200 mg/m2 every two weeks, one day before radiation and immunotherapy.

Time point of the sample: after trial treatment. Treatment specified: LDRT plus nivolumab, ipilimumab, low-dose cyclophosphamide and aspirin (RACIN trial). Donors received a regimen that comprised nivolumab, ipilimumab, aspirin, low-dose cyclophosphamide and low-dose radiotherapy. This clonotype was observed at least ten times. CDR3 size: 12 residues. Germline loops: CDR1 MNHNY, CDR2 SVGAGI (reference sequence). With 5 bases removed from V and 6 bases from J, the gap between germline ends came to 8 bases. Both a constant-region primer and a V-primer adapter served to amplify TCRs across roughly 21 PCR cycles. TCRdb processed the reads anew with MiXCR; each CDR3 protein has one entry. The sample includes around 57,000 distinct CDR3 sequences, 33% of them seen just once.

The sequencing here drew on PBMCs, taken after low-dose radiotherapy plus immunotherapy. This chain uses TRBV6-6 with TRBJ2-1; D unclear. The TCR was taken from a male donor with rectosigmoid adenocarcinoma. This CDR3 is CASSIQANEQFF. The CDR3 DNA reads as TGTGCCAGCAGTATCCAAGCCAATGAGCAGTTCTTC.